The clone carrying this T cell receptor beta chain appeared a few times. The data are from a study of blood T cell repertoires in COVID-19. About the research overall: The samples span acute and convalescent COVID-19 from the United States, Italy and Spain. PBMCs, B-cell-depleted T cells, or T cells provided the cDNA or gDNA that made up the material.

From germline, CDR1 is KGHSH and CDR2 LQKENI. The CDR3 extends over 16 amino acids. Trimming stripped 0 bases from V and 0 bases from J, with 9 bases between. As handled by the study authors: Reference gene primer amplification in the assay estimated nucleated cell counts. Only in-frame clones appear in the TCRdb table, and some are missing; sequencing was by immunoSEQ multiplex PCR. V and J calls and clone size come straight from that table; D and trimming were deduced from the DNA. The sample contains around 150,000 clones, over 85% of which appear only once. The specimen was peripheral blood. The gene calls are TRBV18 and TRBJ1-3, with unresolved D. This TCR derives from a man aged 60 to 75 with active or convalescent COVID-19. The CDR3 DNA reads TGTGCCAGCTCACCACCGGCTTTAAGCTCTGGAAACACCATATATTTT. Protein product: CASSPPALSSGNTIYF.